The count of the clone carrying this T cell receptor (beta chain) is one. Its antigen is unknown. This entry comes from a study of identical twins. The study, taken as a whole, reports: The study found that models underestimated out-of-frame TCR alpha sharing in monozygotic twins. Insertion counts were lower in abundant cord blood beta clonotypes, a trend that memory repertoires did not show.

This CDR3 is built from 17 residues. V was shortened by 0 bases and J by 1 base, with 17 bases between the two germline ends. CDR1 and CDR2 from the germline V gene are DFQATT and SNEGSKA (reference sequence). A universal primer site was added by template switching, and unique molecular identifiers were carried by the cDNA. TCRdb reprocessed the 5' RACE reads with MiXCR, giving one entry per CDR3 protein. The table shows around 530,000 distinct CDR3 sequences, with 15% occurring only once. This same sample was also taken into another study, of yellow fever vaccine responses in identical twins.

The chain combines TRBV20-1 with TRBJ2-3; the D gene is possibly TRBD2 (5 bases). Sequenced sample: CD4+ T cells sorted from blood. This receptor was obtained from a woman aged 18 to 35 in good health. CDR3 sequence: CSARDWKGLGGTDTQYF. As DNA, the CDR3 is TGCAGTGCTAGAGATTGGAAAGGACTCGGAGGCACAGATACGCAGTATTTT.